This T cell receptor beta chain was sequenced for a study of blood T cell repertoires in COVID-19. On the study more broadly: PBMCs, B-cell-depleted T cells, or T cells were the source of the cDNA or gDNA that made up the material.

Clones were read by immunoSEQ multiplex PCR, and TCRdb kept only the in-frame ones, dropping some. The sample has more than 80,000 clones; about 85% are singletons. From germline, CDR1 is MDHEN and CDR2 SYDVKM. Trimming pared 9 bases from V and 0 bases from J, leaving 11 bases between. The CDR3 contains 14 residues. This TCR came from an elderly woman with COVID-19, enrolled during active disease. This rearrangement joins TRBV28 to TRBJ2-2; no clear D. Sequencing input: peripheral blood. The CDR3 DNA is TGTGCCAGTGTAGAGGCTTCGAACACCGGGGAGCTGTTTTTT. It codes for CASVEASNTGELFF.